This T cell receptor (beta chain) stems from a study of shared clonotypes between healthy human individuals. Germline V CDR1 and CDR2: SGHTA, FQGTGA. This CDR3 has 17 residues. J lost 5 bases, V lost 3 bases, and 10 bases had no gene match. Produced via immunoSEQ multiplex PCR; TCRdb's table is partial and in-frame only. This table holds a few million clones, more than 85% found once. The source is a man aged 18 to 30 in good health. Some clones in this sample may be carry-over from other donors' samples. The J gene is TRBJ2-2, the V gene TRBV7-3; 9 positions agree with TRBD2. Sequencing was carried out using naive CD4+ T cells from PBMCs. As to subset: CD45RA+ positively selected. Here the CDR3 DNA reads TGTGCCAGCAGCTTCGACCCTGGCGGGAGGGGGACCGGGGAGCTGTTTTTT. Its protein is CASSFDPGGRGTGELFF.